The 17 T cell receptor beta chains below come from one sample, sequenced in a study of blood T cell repertoires in COVID-19. Only in-frame clones appear in the TCRdb table, and some are missing; sequencing was by immunoSEQ multiplex PCR. The sample shows hundreds of thousands of clones, over 80% of them seen only once. Sequenced material: peripheral blood. All receptors derive from a woman younger than 35 with acute or convalescent COVID-19.

This chain joins TRBV7-2 and TRBJ2-3; D is ambiguous. Looked up from germline, CDR1 is SGHTA and CDR2 is FQGNSA. This CDR3 has 18 residues. V lost 3 bases, J lost 2 bases, and 21 bases lay in between. CDR3 in amino acids: CASSFFLASHQPTDTQYF. CDR3 nucleotide sequence: TGTGCCAGCAGCTTCTTTTTGGCCTCACACCAACCCACAGATACGCAGTATTTT. The full variable domain, rest sourced from reference TRBV7-2 and TRBJ2-3, is GAGVSQSPSNKVTEKGKDVELRCDPISGHTALYWYRQSLGQGLEFLIYFQGNSAPDKSGLPSDRFSAERTGGSVSTLTIQRTQQEDSAVYLCASSFFLASHQPTDTQYFGPGTRLTVL.

This clone turned up a few times. The chain recombines TRBV6-6 with TRBJ1-2; D call uncertain. The V and J ends lost 5 bases and 3 bases respectively, with 16 bases between them. CDR1 is MNHNY, CDR2 SVGAGI, per germline (reference sequence). The length of the CDR3 is 15 residues. CDR3 loop: CASSPLLGSDYGYTF. Here the CDR3 DNA reads TGTGCCAGCAGTCCACTCCTAGGAAGTGACTATGGCTACACCTTC.

The genes are TRBV19 and TRBJ1-4, with D perhaps matching TRBD1 (5 bases). Germline V lookup: CDR1 LNHDA, CDR2 SQIVND (reference sequence). V was pared by 7 bases and J by 8 bases, with 20 bases between. The CDR3 contains 15 residues. The CDR3 DNA reads TGTGCCAGTACCCCTTGGAGGGGCGAAGAGGAAAAACTGTTTTTT. Translating gives CASTPWRGEEEKLFF. The complete variable domain, with remaining parts taken from reference TRBV19 and TRBJ1-4, reads DGGITQSPKYLFRKEGQNVTLSCEQNLNHDAMYWYRQDPGQGLRLIYYSQIVNDFQKGDIAEGYSVSREKKESFPLTVTSAQKNPTAFYLCASTPWRGEEEKLFFGSGTQLSVL.

This chain links TRBV5-1 with TRBJ1-4; perhaps TRBD1 as D (5 bases). CDR1 is SGHRS, CDR2 YFSETQ, per germline. Trimming cost V 7 bases and J 4 bases, with 14 bases left between them. The CDR3 extends over 14 amino acids. CDR3 coding DNA: TGCGCCAGCGCGACGGACGGGGGTAATGAAAAACTGTTTTTT. This encodes CASATDGGNEKLFF.

The chain joins TRBV11-2 to TRBJ1-2, with 12 bases matching TRBD1. CDR1 is SGHAT, CDR2 FQNNGV, per germline. Trimming cost V 5 bases and J 7 bases; bases outside gene matches: 5. This CDR3 region has 14 residues. The CDR3 loop is CASSAGQGAGGYTF. In DNA, the CDR3 is TGTGCCAGCAGCGCGGGACAGGGGGCCGGTGGCTACACCTTC. The whole variable domain, filled in from reference TRBV11-2 and TRBJ1-2, reads EAGVAQSPRYKIIEKRQSVAFWCNPISGHATLYWYQQILGQGPKLLIQFQNNGVVDDSQLPKDRFSAERLKGVDSTLKIQPAKLEDSAVYLCASSAGQGAGGYTFGSGTRLTVV.

The chain links TRBV9 to TRBJ1-2; tentatively, D is TRBD1 (5 bases). Germline CDR1 SGDLS, CDR2 YYNGEE. The CDR3 length is 12 residues. Deletions cut 7 bases from V and 5 bases from J, with 12 bases between. The CDR3 region is CASRGVQYGYTF. CDR3 nucleotide sequence: TGTGCCAGCCGGGGGGTTCAATATGGCTACACCTTC.

V is TRBV7-2 and J is TRBJ1-2, with D tentatively TRBD1 (5 bases). V lost 3 bases to trimming and J lost 6 bases, with 8 bases between them. Germline lookup yields CDR1 SGHTA and CDR2 FQGNSA. CDR3 length equals 12 residues. DNA for the CDR3: TGTGCCAGCAGCTTCGTAGGGGATGGCTACACCTTC. It translates to CASSFVGDGYTF.

J is TRBJ2-7 and V is TRBV7-3, with 10 bases that match TRBD2. The CDR3 extends over 15 amino acids. The V gene end was trimmed by 5 bases and the J gene end by 7 bases; junction bases not matched to a gene: 11. Looked up from germline, CDR1 is SGHTA and CDR2 is FQGTGA. Written as DNA, the CDR3 is TGTGCCAGCAGCCCCAACAGCGGGGGGGCCGAGGAGCAGTACTTC. Residues: CASSPNSGGAEEQYF.

In this sample, this clone turned up a few times. The V gene is TRBV20-1, the J gene TRBJ1-3; maybe TRBD1 (5 bases). The CDR3 loop spans 11 amino acids. Germline CDR1 reads DFQATT; CDR2 reads SNEGSKA (reference sequence). The V end lost 1 base, the J end lost 11 bases, and 9 bases lay between the germline ends. The CDR3 sequence is CSARVAGPIYF. For the CDR3, the DNA is TGCAGTGCTAGAGTAGCGGGGCCCATATATTTT.

The CDR3 DNA follows: TGTGCAAGCCAGGGTGGATCCTACGAGCAGTACTTC. It yields the protein CASQGGSYEQYF. The chain combines TRBV18 with TRBJ2-7; D perhaps matches TRBD1 (5 bases). This CDR3 region has 12 residues. Germline CDR1 KGHSH, CDR2 LQKENI.

J is TRBJ1-2 and V is TRBV28; TRBD1 matches at 9 bases. This CDR3 comprises 16 residues. Germline CDR1 is MDHEN and CDR2 is SYDVKM. V shed 6 bases and J 4 bases; nucleotides not matched to a gene: 12. The CDR3 here is CASSPPGQGLSYGYTF. CDR3 nucleotides: TGTGCCAGCAGCCCCCCGGGACAGGGTTTATCCTATGGCTACACCTTC.

CDR3 sequence: CASSQRTGGEKLFF. The CDR3 DNA is TGTGCCAGCAGCCAAAGGACAGGGGGTGAAAAACTGTTTTTT. This chain joins TRBV3-1 (or the pseudogene TRBV3-2) and TRBJ1-4, with TRBD1 matching over 10 bases. Germline CDR1 reads LGHDT; CDR2 reads YNNKEL (reference sequence). CDR3 length: 14 residues. The V segment lost 2 bases and the J segment 7 bases; nucleotides outside the gene matches: 1.

V and J are TRBV5-1 and TRBJ2-3; D call uncertain. The germline V gene encodes CDR1 SGHRS and CDR2 YFSETQ. CDR3 size: 12 residues. V lost 0 bases, J lost 4 bases, and 3 bases lay in between. Here the CDR3 reads CASSLVADTQYF. In DNA, the CDR3 is TGCGCCAGCAGCTTGGTAGCAGATACGCAGTATTTT.

J is TRBJ2-1 and V is TRBV5-5; tentative D call: TRBD2 (6 bases). The V end lost 2 bases, the J end lost 6 bases, and 18 bases lay between the germline ends. This CDR3 is built from 16 residues. Germline-derived CDR1 and CDR2 are SGHKS and YYEKEE (reference sequence). CDR3 residues: CASSFRGTGGSNEQFF. The CDR3 DNA is TGTGCCAGCAGCTTTCGGGGGACGGGCGGTTCCAATGAGCAGTTCTTC.

This chain links TRBV6-4 with TRBJ2-2; a weak D match, TRBD2 (7 bases). This CDR3 comprises 15 residues. Trimming shortened V by 3 bases and J by 3 bases, and 11 bases separated the two germline ends. CDR1 and CDR2 (germline): MRHNA, SNTAGT. The CDR3 protein is CASSEGGADTGELFF. Here the CDR3 DNA reads TGTGCCAGCAGTGAAGGGGGGGCGGACACCGGGGAGCTGTTTTTT.

The chain combines TRBV2 with TRBJ2-3; 7 positions agree with TRBD1. J lost 3 bases, V lost 5 bases, and 5 bases had no gene match. The CDR3 sequence is 14 residues long. CDR1 is SNHLY, CDR2 FYNNEI, per germline. The CDR3 bases are TGTGCCAGCAGTAAGACAGGGTCGACAGATACGCAGTATTTT. Protein: CASSKTGSTDTQYF.

The chain is built from TRBV19 and TRBJ1-4; D ambiguous. There are 14 residues in the CDR3. Germline assignment: CDR1 LNHDA and CDR2 SQIVND (reference sequence). V lost 3 bases, J lost 4 bases, and 9 bases lay in between. CDR3 amino acids: CASSIEGYNEKLFF. In nucleotides, the CDR3 is TGTGCCAGTAGTATTGAGGGATATAATGAAAAACTGTTTTTT. The variable domain in full, with the rest retrieved from reference TRBV19 and TRBJ1-4, is DGGITQSPKYLFRKEGQNVTLSCEQNLNHDAMYWYRQDPGQGLRLIYYSQIVNDFQKGDIAEGYSVSREKKESFPLTVTSAQKNPTAFYLCASSIEGYNEKLFFGSGTQLSVL.